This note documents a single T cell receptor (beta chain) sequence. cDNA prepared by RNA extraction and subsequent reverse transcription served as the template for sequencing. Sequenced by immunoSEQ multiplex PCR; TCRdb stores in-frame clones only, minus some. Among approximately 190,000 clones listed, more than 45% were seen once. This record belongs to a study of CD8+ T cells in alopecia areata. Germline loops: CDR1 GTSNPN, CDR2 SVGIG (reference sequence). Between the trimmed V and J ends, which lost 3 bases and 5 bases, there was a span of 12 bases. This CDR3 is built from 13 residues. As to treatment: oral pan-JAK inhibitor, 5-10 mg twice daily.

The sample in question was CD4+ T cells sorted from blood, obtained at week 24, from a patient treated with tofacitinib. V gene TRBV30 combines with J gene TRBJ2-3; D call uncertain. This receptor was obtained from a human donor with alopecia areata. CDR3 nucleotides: TGTGCCTGGAGCCGCCAGTTGGGAGATACGCAGTATTTT. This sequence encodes CAWSRQLGDTQYF.